Detailed here is one TCR beta chain. Its target is not known. This sample is drawn from a study of CD8+CD57+ T cells in acquired aplastic anemia. Across the study: Isolated CD4+ and CD8+ cells, once sorted, yielded DNA averaging about 3 ug.

Both TCR beta VDJ combination and CDR3 sequence profiling were carried out. Genomic DNA was the template for this profiling. MiXCR, applied by TCRdb to the reads, yields one record per CDR3 protein. The sample consists of under 350,000 distinct CDR3 sequences, approximately 57% of them appearing once. V gave up 8 bases and J gave up 7 bases; unmatched junction bases: 13. CDR1 MNHEY and CDR2 SVGAGI come from the germline V gene. The CDR3 length is 14 residues. Study outcomes and limitations: In common between the patients and the controls were approximately 28 CD8+ CDR3 sequences.

The specimen sequenced was sorted CD4+, CD8+, or CD8+CD57+ T cells (not recorded which) from PBMCs. This rearrangement joins TRBV6-5 to TRBJ1-2, with 7 bases lining up with TRBD1. The clonotype was recovered from a human donor with severe aplastic anemia or a healthy control (not recorded which). CDR3 nucleotide sequence: TGTGCCAGCGGCCCATGGGGGGCAGGGGGTGGCTACACCTTC. It encodes CASGPWGAGGGYTF.